This T cell receptor beta chain was captured in a study of blood T cells in healthy people across ages. PCR was performed a second time for about 6 to 12 cycles using a sample-barcoded 5' primer and a J-beta primer mix. Each cDNA was tagged by a template-switch adaptor containing 12 random nucleotides. TCRdb analysed the 5' RACE reads with MiXCR anew, one entry per CDR3 protein. The repertoire holds around 800,000 distinct CDR3 sequences, with around a quarter as singletons. The same specimen was also included in a second study, on T cells of mothers and their children.

The specimen was blood. The TCR comes from a boy under 18 in good health.

CDR3 residues: CASSLVGRSAWGDQPQHF. The CDR3 region has the DNA TGTGCCAGCAGCTTAGTCGGAAGGAGCGCCTGGGGCGATCAGCCCCAGCATTTT. The chain joins TRBV7-2 to TRBJ1-5; D perhaps matches TRBD1 (5 bases). CDR3 length equals 18 residues. CDR1 and CDR2 from the germline V gene are SGHTA and FQGNSA. The V gene lost 1 base and the J gene lost 5 bases, with 21 bases spanning the gap.